This record looks at one T cell receptor (beta chain) sequence and its context. What it binds is unknown. Pooling covered second doses at about 4 or about 12 weeks. The data are from a study of T cell responses to AZD1222 COVID-19 vaccine. Findings and limits, study-wide: Recipients of AZD1222 seropositive at baseline numbered only 6 or 7.

Germline values: CDR1 SGHAT, CDR2 FQNNGV. The ends were cut back, 1 base at V and 2 bases at J, with 22 bases in the middle. CDR3 length equals 19 residues. The repertoire was sequenced with immunoSEQ multiplex PCR; TCRdb's copy has only in-frame clones and lacks some. Among about 140,000 clones, more than 75% were seen once, and the ten largest hold approximately 3%. Source: peripheral blood, taken 28 days after the second AZD1222 dose. The V and J genes are TRBV11-2 and TRBJ2-3; unclear D gene. The TCR sequence derives from an adult who received the AZD1222 COVID-19 vaccine. CDR3 in amino acids: CASSLGIPLDSFTTDTQYF. CDR3 DNA sequence: TGTGCCAGCAGCTTAGGGATCCCCCTAGATAGCTTCACCACAGATACGCAGTATTTT.